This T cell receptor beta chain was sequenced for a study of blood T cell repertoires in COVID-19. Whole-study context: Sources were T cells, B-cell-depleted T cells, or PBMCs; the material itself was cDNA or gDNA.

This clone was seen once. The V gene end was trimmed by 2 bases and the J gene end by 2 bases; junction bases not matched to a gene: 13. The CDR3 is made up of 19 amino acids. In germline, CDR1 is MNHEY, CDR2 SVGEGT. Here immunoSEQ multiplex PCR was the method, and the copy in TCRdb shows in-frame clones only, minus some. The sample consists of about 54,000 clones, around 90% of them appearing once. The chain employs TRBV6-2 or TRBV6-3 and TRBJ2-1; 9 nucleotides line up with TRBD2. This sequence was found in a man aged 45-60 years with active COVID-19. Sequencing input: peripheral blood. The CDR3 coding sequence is TGTGCCAGCAGTTACGTCGCTAGCGGGGAACTTAGTGCCTACAATGAGCAGTTCTTC. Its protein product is CASSYVASGELSAYNEQFF.